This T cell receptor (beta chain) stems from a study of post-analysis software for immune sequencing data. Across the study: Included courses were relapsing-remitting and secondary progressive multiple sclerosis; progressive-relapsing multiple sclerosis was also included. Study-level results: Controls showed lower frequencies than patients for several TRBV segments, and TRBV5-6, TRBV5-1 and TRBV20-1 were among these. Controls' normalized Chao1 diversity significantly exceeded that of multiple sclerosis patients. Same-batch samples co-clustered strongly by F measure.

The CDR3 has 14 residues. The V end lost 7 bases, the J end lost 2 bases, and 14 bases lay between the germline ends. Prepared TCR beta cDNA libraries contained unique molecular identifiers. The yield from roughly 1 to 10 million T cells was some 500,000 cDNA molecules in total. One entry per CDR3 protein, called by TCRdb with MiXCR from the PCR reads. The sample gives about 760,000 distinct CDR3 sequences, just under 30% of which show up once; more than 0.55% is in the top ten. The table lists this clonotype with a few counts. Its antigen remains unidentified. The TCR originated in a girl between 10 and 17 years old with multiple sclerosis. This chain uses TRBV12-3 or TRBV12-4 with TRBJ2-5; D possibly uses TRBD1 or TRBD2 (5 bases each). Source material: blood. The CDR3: CASTHGTAQETQYF. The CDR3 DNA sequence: TGTGCCAGCACCCACGGGACGGCGCAAGAGACCCAGTACTTC.